This T cell receptor (beta chain) was identified during a study of Ad26.COV2.S vaccination and SARS-CoV-2 variants. At the level of the study: Into the muscle, Ad26.COV2.S was dosed once or twice, 56 days apart.

Study observations and caveats: Substantial response breadth was reportedly seen for spike-specific CD8+ and CD4+ T cells after vaccination. Higher spike-specific TCR breadth was found in vaccine recipients than in placebo recipients.

The protocol was immunoSEQ multiplex PCR, while the TCRdb copy is restricted to in-frame clones and leaves out a portion. The sample has around 250,000 clones, 87% seen once. Remarks on this clone: What it recognizes is unknown.

Described treatment: roughly 19 received Ad26.COV2.S at low or high dose, single or two shots; 5 received placebo; per-sample allocation not given. Sampling happened 63 days after the first vaccine or placebo injection. A Boston donor was an adult aged 18-55 years. V was pared by 1 base and J by 0 bases, with 12 bases between. The length of the CDR3 is 16 residues. Germline V gene sequence: CDR1 SGHTA, CDR2 FQGNSA. The chain joins TRBV7-2 to TRBJ1-2; D is unresolved. Sample: peripheral blood, taken in a trial of Ad26.COV2.S vaccine versus placebo. The TCR comes from a person aged 18-60 years who received the Ad26.COV2.S COVID-19 vaccine or a placebo. CDR3 bases: TGTGCCAGCAGCTTAGTGGCAGAACTAGCTAACTATGGCTACACCTTC. Translation: CASSLVAELANYGYTF. The variable domain in full, with the rest retrieved from reference TRBV7-2 and TRBJ1-2, is GAGVSQSPSNKVTEKGKDVELRCDPISGHTALYWYRQSLGQGLEFLIYFQGNSAPDKSGLPSDRFSAERTGGSVSTLTIQRTQQEDSAVYLCASSLVAELANYGYTFGSGTRLTVV.